This passage covers 10 T cell receptor beta chains from one sample sequenced in a study of sequential checkpoint blockade in melanoma. Treatment here: randomized to nivolumab then ipilimumab (arm A) or the reverse (arm B). Clones were read by immunoSEQ multiplex PCR, and TCRdb kept only the in-frame ones, dropping some. The table shows 15,000 to 20,000 clones, with under 80% occurring only once. Here the sequenced sample was CD8+ T cells sorted from blood (inferred from file names), taken from a patient given nivolumab and ipilimumab in sequence. The receptors were gathered from a human donor with melanoma.

The rearrangement links TRBV14 to TRBJ2-1, with 9 bases aligning to TRBD1. Looked up from germline, CDR1 is SGHDN and CDR2 is FVKESK. Germline trimming cut 0 bases from V and 8 bases from J; bases unmatched to any gene: 8. The CDR3 sequence is 16 residues long. The CDR3 sequence: CASSQEFGQGMDEQFF. The DNA of the CDR3 is TGTGCCAGCAGCCAAGAATTCGGACAGGGGATGGATGAGCAGTTCTTC. Full variable domain (outside the CDR3, taken from reference TRBV14 and TRBJ2-1): EAGVTQFPSHSVIEKGQTVTLRCDPISGHDNLYWYRRVMGKEIKFLLHFVKESKQDESGMPNNRFLAERTGGTYSTLKVQPAELEDSGVYFCASSQEFGQGMDEQFFGPGTRLTVL.

This clone has a handful of counts. The chain links TRBV18 to TRBJ2-5, with D possibly being TRBD2 (5 bases). Germline values: CDR1 KGHSH, CDR2 LQKENI. This CDR3 comprises 15 residues. V lost 1 base to trimming and J lost 4 bases, with 13 bases between them. In DNA form, the CDR3 reads TGTGCCAGCTCACCACAGAGCGCCCGGGGAGAGACCCAGTACTTC. Its protein is CASSPQSARGETQYF. Filled out from reference TRBV18 and TRBJ2-5, the complete variable domain reads NAGVMQNPRHLVRRRGQEARLRCSPMKGHSHVYWYRQLPEEGLKFMVYLQKENIIDESGMPKERFSAEFPKEGPSILRIQQVVRGDSAAYFCASSPQSARGETQYFGPGTRLLVL.

The rearrangement uses TRBV27 and TRBJ2-1; the match to TRBD1 covers 11 bases. V lost 3 bases to trimming and J lost 3 bases; unmatched junction nucleotides: 4. Per the germline V gene, CDR1 is MNHEY and CDR2 is SMNVEV (reference sequence). CDR3 length equals 16 residues. The CDR3 loop reads CASSFLGTGGYNEQFF. The DNA for the CDR3 is TGTGCCAGCAGTTTCTTGGGGACAGGGGGCTACAATGAGCAGTTCTTC.

The chain is built from TRBV28 and TRBJ2-7; D gene uncertain. Per the germline V gene, CDR1 is MDHEN and CDR2 is SYDVKM. The CDR3 runs 11 residues. With 6 bases removed from V and 2 bases from J, the gap between germline ends came to 5 bases. The CDR3 spells CASSPAYEQYF. In DNA, the CDR3 is TGTGCCAGCAGCCCCGCCTACGAGCAGTACTTC.

The chain has TRBV15 and TRBJ2-6; 7 bases fit TRBD1. Germline loops: CDR1 LNHNV, CDR2 YYDKDF (reference sequence). V was clipped by 1 base and J by 1 base; unmatched bases: 7. The CDR3 consists of 18 residues. CDR3 nucleotide sequence: TGTGCCACCAGCAGAGCGGGACAGTTGTTTTCTGGGGCCAACGTCCTGACTTTC. Residues: CATSRAGQLFSGANVLTF.

This clone has a handful of counts. The J gene is TRBJ2-2, the V gene TRBV7-6; D is ambiguous. Germline assignment: CDR1 SGHVS and CDR2 FNYEAQ. The CDR3 contains 12 residues. Between the trimmed V and J ends, which lost 4 bases and 5 bases, there was a span of 5 bases. The CDR3 sequence: CASSSPTGELFF. The CDR3 DNA sequence: TGTGCCAGCAGCTCCCCGACCGGGGAGCTGTTTTTT.

The rearrangement joins TRBV2 to TRBJ1-6, with a weak D call TRBD1 (5 bases). Trimming removed 7 bases at V and 10 bases at J, with 11 bases between. Germline V gene data show CDR1 as SNHLY and CDR2 as FYNNEI. This CDR3 has 12 amino acids. The CDR3 loop reads CASNAGQSPLHF. The DNA for the CDR3 is TGTGCCAGCAATGCAGGGCAATCACCCCTCCACTTT.

The CDR3 DNA reads TGTGCCAGCAGGGGTCCCTCCGACTACTACGAGCAGTACTTC. This sequence encodes CASRGPSDYYEQYF. The J gene is TRBJ2-7, the V gene TRBV6-5; weak D call: TRBD2 (5 bases). Germline assignment: CDR1 MNHEY and CDR2 SVGAGI. V lost 6 bases and J 3 bases, leaving 15 bases between the germline ends. CDR3 length equals 14 residues.

This clone was counted once. This chain uses TRBV5-1 with TRBJ1-3, with D maybe TRBD1 (5 bases). CDR1 SGHRS and CDR2 YFSETQ come from the germline V gene. V dropped 1 base and J dropped 0 bases, with 17 bases sitting between them. This CDR3 comprises 18 residues. The CDR3 loop is CASSLLERRGLSGNTIYF. CDR3 sequence (DNA): TGCGCCAGCAGCTTGTTAGAACGGCGGGGACTCTCTGGAAACACCATATATTTT.

The gene calls are TRBV19 and TRBJ1-5; D gene uncertain. Germline-derived CDR1 and CDR2 are LNHDA and SQIVND (reference sequence). V dropped 1 base and J dropped 4 bases, with 8 bases sitting between them. This CDR3 is built from 14 residues. This CDR3 reads CASSIVQANQPQHF. The CDR3 DNA is TGTGCCAGTAGTATAGTTCAGGCTAATCAGCCCCAGCATTTT.